Below are 26 T cell receptor beta chains sequenced from a single sample in a study of T cell changes during pregnancy in multiple sclerosis. Method: immunoSEQ multiplex PCR; TCRdb's copy keeps in-frame clones and lacks some. The sample carries around 110,000 clones, 80% to 95% recorded once. Here the sequenced sample was peripheral blood, taken in the third trimester of pregnancy. The receptors here all came from a female donor with multiple sclerosis, enrolled in a pregnancy study.

This chain joins TRBV18 and TRBJ2-5; 10 bases fit TRBD1. This CDR3 contains 17 residues. Germline V gene sequence: CDR1 KGHSH, CDR2 LQKENI. V trimming: 0 bases; J trimming: 11 bases; junction bases outside the gene matches: 15. The CDR3, as DNA: TGTGCCAGCTCACCACCTAATCCCGTGACAGGGGGCCGGGAGCAGTACTTC. Translated, it gives CASSPPNPVTGGREQYF.

This clone was observed a few times. This rearrangement joins TRBV6-5 to TRBJ1-6; 7 bases line up with TRBD1. V shed 2 bases, J shed 6 bases, and the junction held 7 bases outside the gene matches. Germline values: CDR1 MNHEY, CDR2 SVGAGI. The CDR3 extends over 16 amino acids. CDR3 loop: CASSYPPGQRNSPLHF. DNA for the CDR3: TGTGCCAGCAGTTACCCACCGGGACAGCGTAATTCACCCCTCCACTTT.

The gene calls are TRBV2 and TRBJ1-5; D gene ambiguous. The CDR3 spans 15 residues. The V end lost 8 bases, the J end lost 3 bases, and 17 bases lay between the germline ends. Germline V gives CDR1 SNHLY, CDR2 FYNNEI. The CDR3 loop is CASSPLVLTNQPQHF. CDR3 sequence (DNA): TGTGCCAGCTCCCCCCTCGTCCTAACCAATCAGCCCCAGCATTTT.

This rearrangement joins TRBV28 to TRBJ1-4; tentative D call: TRBD1 (6 bases). Germline V gives CDR1 MDHEN, CDR2 SYDVKM. CDR3 size: 14 residues. Trimming shortened V by 5 bases and J by 5 bases, and 12 bases separated the two germline ends. The CDR3 spells CASSPGQPNEKLFF. CDR3 DNA: TGTGCCAGCAGTCCCGGACAGCCGAATGAAAAACTGTTTTTT.

This chain connects TRBV10-1 to TRBJ2-3; 12 nucleotides line up with TRBD2. From germline, CDR1 is WNHNN and CDR2 SYGVQD (reference sequence). CDR3 length equals 15 residues. Trimming took 10 bases from V and 1 from J; bases not matched to a gene: 6. DNA of the CDR3: TGCGCCACCCGGACTAGCGGGGAGTGCACAGATACGCAGTATTTT. Translated: CATRTSGECTDTQYF.

This clone appeared a single time. The gene calls are TRBV27 and TRBJ2-3; tentative D call: TRBD2 (7 bases). Germline CDR1 and CDR2: MNHEY and SMNVEV (reference sequence). V gave up 8 bases and J gave up 7 bases, with 19 bases separating them. The CDR3 is 14 amino acids. The CDR3 DNA sequence: TGTGCCAGCCGGAGGGGGGGCGGCGGAAATACGCAGTATTTT. Protein product: CASRRGGGGNTQYF.

The rearrangement uses TRBV5-1 and TRBJ2-2, with 8 bases matching TRBD1. Germline V CDR1 and CDR2: SGHRS, YFSETQ. The CDR3 loop spans 14 amino acids. V trimming: 0 bases; J trimming: 6 bases; junction bases outside the gene matches: 1. The CDR3 DNA sequence: TGCGCCAGCAGCTTGGGGACAGGGCCCGGGGAGCTGTTTTTT. Residues: CASSLGTGPGELFF.

This chain joins TRBV18 and TRBJ1-5; a possible D gene is TRBD1 (6 bases). Germline-derived CDR1 and CDR2 are KGHSH and LQKENI. This CDR3 contains 13 residues. The ends were cut back, 5 bases at V and 8 bases at J, with 13 bases in the middle. The CDR3 region is CASSGDIGEPQHF. The CDR3 DNA reads TGTGCCAGCTCAGGGGACATTGGGGAGCCCCAGCATTTT.

The chain links TRBV14 to TRBJ1-5; D not certain. The CDR3 extends over 13 amino acids. Trimming left V 0 bases short and J 7 bases short, with 7 bases between. Per the germline V gene, CDR1 is SGHDN and CDR2 is FVKESK. CDR3 bases: TGTGCCAGCAGCCAAGAACTAGGGCAGCCCCAGCATTTT. Protein sequence: CASSQELGQPQHF.

J is TRBJ2-2 and V is TRBV7-6; no clear D. Germline CDR1 is SGHVS and CDR2 is FNYEAQ. CDR3 length: 15 amino acids. Trimming took off 4 bases at V and 3 bases at J, with 12 bases between the two ends. The chain's CDR3 is CASSSASSYTGELFF. The DNA of the CDR3 is TGTGCCAGCAGCTCCGCGTCGTCCTACACCGGGGAGCTGTTTTTT.

V and J are TRBV7-7 and TRBJ2-1, with D possibly matching TRBD2 (7 bases). Trimming shortened V by 3 bases and J by 4 bases, and 13 bases separated the two germline ends. Germline CDR1 SSHAT, CDR2 FNYEAQ (reference sequence). The CDR3 consists of 15 residues. The CDR3, as DNA: TGTGCCAGCAGCTTTGGGGGCGGGGGTTACAATGAGCAGTTCTTC. Encoded protein: CASSFGGGGYNEQFF.

This chain joins TRBV28 and TRBJ1-1; a possible D gene is TRBD1 (5 bases). This CDR3 spans 13 amino acids. The V end lost 7 bases, the J end lost 2 bases, and 11 bases lay between the germline ends. Germline CDR1 reads MDHEN; CDR2 reads SYDVKM. The CDR3 nucleotides read TGTGCCAGCACGGTCAGGACAAACACTGAAGCTTTCTTT. Residues: CASTVRTNTEAFF.

The chain employs TRBV28 and TRBJ2-1; 10 bases are shared with TRBD2. Germline V gene data show CDR1 as MDHEN and CDR2 as SYDVKM. The CDR3 extends over 16 amino acids. V lost 1 base, J lost 8 bases, and 8 bases stayed unmatched. Here the CDR3 DNA reads TGTGCCAGCAGTTTATTGAGCGGGAGGGCCACGGATGAGCAGTTCTTC. It specifies CASSLLSGRATDEQFF.

This clone showed up just once. The chain links TRBV2 to TRBJ2-2, with 9 bases identical to TRBD2. With V trimmed by 1 base and J by 5 bases, 2 bases remained unmatched. The CDR3 is made up of 15 amino acids. The germline CDR1 and CDR2 sequences are SNHLY and FYNNEI. The CDR3: CASSEVRGGTGELFF. DNA of the CDR3: TGTGCCAGCAGTGAAGTGCGGGGGGGGACCGGGGAGCTGTTTTTT.

This rearrangement joins TRBV27 to TRBJ1-6, with a weak D call TRBD1 (5 bases). Looked up from germline, CDR1 is MNHEY and CDR2 is SMNVEV (reference sequence). Between the trimmed V and J ends, which lost 3 bases and 10 bases, there was a span of 22 bases. This CDR3 contains 17 residues. CDR3 region: CASSFAGGSGSRSPLHF. The DNA for the CDR3 is TGTGCCAGCAGTTTTGCGGGGGGGAGCGGGTCGCGATCACCCCTCCACTTT.

The genes are TRBV7-9 and TRBJ2-1; the D gene is possibly TRBD1 (6 bases). Germline V gene lookup returns CDR1 SEHNR and CDR2 FQNEAQ (reference sequence). The CDR3 loop spans 16 amino acids. The germline V and J ends were trimmed by 5 bases and 2 bases, with 16 bases remaining between them. The CDR3 is CASSKHRETAYNEQFF. The DNA of the CDR3 is TGTGCCAGCAGCAAGCACAGGGAAACGGCCTACAATGAGCAGTTCTTC.

The chain recombines TRBV18 with TRBJ2-5; 7 bases align to TRBD1. V lost 3 bases and J lost 1; bases outside the gene matches: 2. The CDR3 length is 14 residues. Looked up from germline, CDR1 is KGHSH and CDR2 is LQKENI. The CDR3 sequence is CASSPRQGQETQYF. The CDR3 DNA sequence: TGTGCCAGCTCACCTCGACAGGGCCAAGAGACCCAGTACTTC.

V and J are TRBV9 and TRBJ2-3; 10 nucleotides match TRBD2. With V trimmed by 0 bases and J by 6 bases, 4 bases remained unmatched. Germline-derived CDR1 and CDR2 are SGDLS and YYNGEE. This CDR3 region has 15 residues. In nucleotides, the CDR3 is TGTGCCAGCAGCGTAGGCCTAGCGGGAGCCGATACGCAGTATTTT. Translation gives CASSVGLAGADTQYF.

J is TRBJ2-1 and V is TRBV29-1, with D tentatively TRBD1 (6 bases). Trimming took 7 bases from V and 7 from J, leaving 20 bases between them. Germline CDR1 reads SQVTM; CDR2 reads ANQGSEA. There are 14 residues in the CDR3. DNA of the CDR3: TGCAGCGCTGGACGGGACACCCCGGGGAATGAGCAGTTCTTC. It specifies CSAGRDTPGNEQFF.

V is TRBV4-1 and J is TRBJ1-2, with TRBD1 matching over 12 bases. This CDR3 spans 18 amino acids. The junction had 11 bases not matched to a gene; V was cut back by 1 base and J by 5 bases. CDR1 and CDR2 from the germline V gene are MGHRA and YSYEKL. The CDR3: CASSQVPGTGGALYGYTF. The CDR3 DNA follows: TGCGCCAGCAGCCAAGTTCCCGGGACAGGGGGCGCTTTATATGGCTACACCTTC.

The rearrangement uses TRBV10-3 and TRBJ1-6; a possible D gene is TRBD1 (6 bases). Germline lookup yields CDR1 ENHRY and CDR2 SYGVKD. This CDR3 spans 14 amino acids. V shed 6 bases and J shed 7 bases, with 13 bases lying between them. CDR3 DNA sequence: TGTGCCATCAGGGCGGACAGCGCGAATTCACCCCTCCACTTT. It is translated as CAIRADSANSPLHF.

This chain joins TRBV30 and TRBJ2-1; D is unresolved. Between the trimmed V and J ends, which lost 5 bases and 6 bases, there was a span of 20 bases. This CDR3 region has 15 residues. The germline V gene has CDR1 GTSNPN and CDR2 SVGIG (reference sequence). The CDR3 sequence is CAWERLGVGFNEQFF. CDR3 sequence (DNA): TGTGCCTGGGAGAGACTCGGTGTGGGTTTCAATGAGCAGTTCTTC.

The chain has TRBV7-3 and TRBJ2-1; TRBD2 might be the D (6 bases). Trimming took 4 bases from V and 8 from J, leaving 30 bases between them. The V gene's germline CDR1 is SGHTA and CDR2 FQGTGA. This CDR3 has 19 amino acids. This CDR3 is CASSSKAIDGLIHHDEQFF. The CDR3 coding sequence is TGTGCCAGCAGCTCTAAGGCAATAGACGGACTAATTCATCATGATGAGCAGTTCTTC. Variable domain in full (rest from reference TRBV7-3 and TRBJ2-1): GAGVSQTPSNKVTEKGKYVELRCDPISGHTALYWYRQSLGQGPEFLIYFQGTGAADDSGLPNDRFFAVRPEGSVSTLKIQRTERGDSAVYLCASSSKAIDGLIHHDEQFFGPGTRLTVL.

The chain is built from TRBV9 and TRBJ2-7; D might be TRBD2 (6 bases). Trimming took off 4 bases at V and 0 bases at J, with 14 bases between the two ends. The CDR3 spans 15 residues. Germline values: CDR1 SGDLS, CDR2 YYNGEE. CDR3: CASSPEAGGSYEQYF. In nucleotides, the CDR3 is TGTGCCAGCAGCCCTGAAGCGGGTGGCTCCTACGAGCAGTACTTC. Looking up the rest from reference TRBV9 and TRBJ2-7 gives the full variable domain: DSGVTQTPKHLITATGQRVTLRCSPRSGDLSVYWYQQSLDQGLQFLIQYYNGEERAKGNILERFSAQQFPDLHSELNLSSLELGDSALYFCASSPEAGGSYEQYFGPGTRLTVT.

This clone has just one count. The chain is built from TRBV2 and TRBJ2-7; 7 nucleotides line up with TRBD2. V dropped 7 bases and J dropped 0; count of bases not matched to a gene: 12. The CDR3 extends over 16 amino acids. The germline CDR1 and CDR2 sequences are SNHLY and FYNNEI. The CDR3 bases are TGTGCCAGCAATGGAGAGCGGGGCCTGAGCTCCTACGAGCAGTACTTC. This codes for CASNGERGLSSYEQYF.

The chain uses TRBV2 and TRBJ2-3, with 8 bases identical to TRBD1. CDR1 and CDR2 from the germline V gene are SNHLY and FYNNEI. The CDR3 consists of 15 residues. J was trimmed by 5 bases and V by 1 base; bases with no gene match: 5. The CDR3 protein is CASSEGTGRGDTQYF. The CDR3 coding sequence is TGTGCCAGCAGTGAAGGGACAGGGCGGGGAGATACGCAGTATTTT.